Shown below are 27 T cell receptor beta chains from a single sample sequenced in a study of vaccination and CD4 T cells after COVID-19. What these receptors recognize is not known. As to treatment: approximately nine-day PBMC culture with coronavirus spike peptide pools or control peptides (ViraFEST assay). The Oncomine TCR Beta short-read assay was applied to DNA of cultured CD4+ T cells. MiXCR, applied by TCRdb to the PCR reads, yields one record per CDR3 protein. The sample has approximately 11,000 distinct CDR3 sequences; about 23% are singletons. Sequencing was performed on CD4+ T cells from blood, cultured in vitro, taken before SARS-CoV-2 vaccination. These receptors all come from a human donor who received a COVID-19 vaccine.

A remark on this clonotype: The junction does not match germline at one end; this may be a read error. J is TRBJ2-5 and V is TRBV10-1, with TRBD1 identical over 8 bases. The CDR3 totals 14 residues. Per germline, CDR1 WNHNN and CDR2 SYGVQD (reference sequence). CDR3: CASSPDRGQESQYF. CDR3 nucleotide sequence: TGCGCCAGCAGTCCCGACAGGGGCCAAGAGAGCCAGTACTTC.

The V call is TRBV18, the J call TRBJ2-5, with D possibly matching TRBD2 (5 bases). CDR3 length: 12 residues. Per the germline V gene, CDR1 is KGHSH and CDR2 is LQKENI. V lost 3 bases and J 4 bases, leaving 6 bases between the germline ends. The CDR3 here is CASSPSGETQYF. Here the CDR3 DNA reads TGTGCCAGCTCACCCAGCGGAGAGACCCAGTACTTC.

This clonotype came up a few times. V gene TRBV19 combines with J gene TRBJ1-2, with 9 positions matching TRBD1. V trimming: 4 bases; J trimming: 6 bases; junction bases outside the gene matches: 12. The CDR3 sequence is 16 residues long. CDR1 is LNHDA, CDR2 SQIVND, per germline (reference sequence). CDR3: CASSKLGGQGRHGYTF. The CDR3 coding sequence is TGTGCCAGTAGTAAGCTGGGGGGACAGGGACGTCATGGCTACACCTTC.

This chain joins TRBV5-8 and TRBJ1-1; D might be TRBD1 (6 bases). V was cut by 4 bases and J by 1 base, with 8 bases left in between. Germline assignment: CDR1 SGHTS and CDR2 YDEGEE. The CDR3 covers 13 residues. The CDR3 coding sequence is TGTGCCAGCAGCATGGACAGGAACACTGAAGCTTTCTTT. This codes for CASSMDRNTEAFF.

This clonotype was found a few times. This sequence joins TRBV10-3 and TRBJ2-3; D unclear. The CDR3 covers 14 residues. The V end was cut by 8 bases, the J end by 0 bases, with 12 bases between. Germline CDR1 ENHRY, CDR2 SYGVKD. CDR3 protein: CAIRRTYSTDTQYF. The CDR3 DNA is TGTGCCATCCGGCGCACATATAGCACAGATACGCAGTATTTT.

This chain connects TRBV5-1 to TRBJ1-5; D gene unclear. CDR3 length equals 16 residues. The V gene's germline CDR1 is SGHRS and CDR2 YFSETQ. V shed 4 bases and J shed 0 bases, with 14 bases lying between them. In DNA, the CDR3 is TGCGCCAGCAGCCCAGGATCCCAATATAGCAATCAGCCCCAGCATTTT. The encoded protein is CASSPGSQYSNQPQHF.

This clonotype came up a few times. The chain combines TRBV7-9 with TRBJ2-5; TRBD1 aligns across 11 bases. The junction had 10 bases not matched to a gene; V was cut back by 5 bases and J by 2 bases. Germline CDR1 is SEHNR and CDR2 is FQNEAQ (reference sequence). The CDR3 is 17 amino acids. The CDR3 bases are TGTGCCAGCAGCCCCCCGGGACAGGGGGTTGGTCAAGAGACCCAGTACTTC. It encodes CASSPPGQGVGQETQYF.

This clonotype occurred a few times. The V and J genes are TRBV20-1 and TRBJ2-5; 9 positions match TRBD2. Germline loops: CDR1 DFQATT, CDR2 SNEGSKA (reference sequence). The length of the CDR3 is 17 residues. Unmatched junction bases numbered 13, after V lost 0 bases and J lost 5 bases. CDR3 in amino acids: CSAREPLGGGALETQYF. In DNA, the CDR3 is TGCAGTGCTAGAGAACCCTTAGGCGGGGGGGCCTTGGAGACCCAGTACTTC.

This chain links TRBV12-3 or TRBV12-4 with TRBJ2-3, with 8 nucleotides matching TRBD2. Unmatched junction bases numbered 4, after V lost 2 bases and J lost 6 bases. The CDR3 covers 14 residues. The CDR3 loop is CASSLSGGIDTQYF. The DNA of the CDR3 is TGTGCCAGCAGTTTAAGCGGGGGAATCGATACGCAGTATTTT.

The chain couples TRBV30 to TRBJ1-6; the D gene is possibly TRBD1 (6 bases). The CDR3 has 16 amino acids. Germline values: CDR1 GTSNPN, CDR2 SVGIG (reference sequence). The V gene lost 3 bases and the J gene lost 7 bases, with 19 bases spanning the gap. The chain's CDR3 is CAWRFPRGWGNSPLHF. CDR3 in DNA: TGTGCCTGGAGGTTTCCTAGGGGGTGGGGGAATTCACCCCTCCACTTT.

The J gene is TRBJ2-3, the V gene TRBV5-1; 15 nucleotides match TRBD2. V trimming: 4 bases; J trimming: 2 bases; junction bases outside the gene matches: 11. Germline CDR1 SGHRS, CDR2 YFSETQ. This CDR3 is built from 19 residues. The CDR3 region is CASSGTSGGTPLVTDTQYF. In DNA, the CDR3 is TGCGCCAGCAGCGGGACTAGCGGGGGGACCCCCCTTGTCACAGATACGCAGTATTTT.

J is TRBJ2-6 and V is TRBV19; D may be TRBD1 (6 bases). The germline V and J ends were trimmed by 5 bases and 0 bases, with 11 bases remaining between them. Germline loops: CDR1 LNHDA, CDR2 SQIVND (reference sequence). The CDR3 sequence is 16 residues long. The chain's CDR3 is CASSRLRGSGANVLTF. DNA of the CDR3: TGTGCCAGTAGTCGTCTCAGGGGCTCTGGGGCCAACGTCCTGACTTTC. The full variable domain, its missing parts supplied by reference TRBV19 and TRBJ2-6, is DGGITQSPKYLFRKEGQNVTLSCEQNLNHDAMYWYRQDPGQGLRLIYYSQIVNDFQKGDIAEGYSVSREKKESFPLTVTSAQKNPTAFYLCASSRLRGSGANVLTFGAGSRLTVL.

The V call is TRBV2, the J call TRBJ2-1; no reliable D call. V lost 8 bases, J lost 8 bases, and 4 bases lay in between. This CDR3 has 9 amino acids. CDR1 is SNHLY, CDR2 FYNNEI, per germline. CDR3: CASGDEQFF. For the CDR3, the DNA is TGTGCCAGCGGGGATGAGCAGTTCTTC.

The J gene is TRBJ1-1, the V gene TRBV5-1; 9 bases map to TRBD1. CDR1 is SGHRS, CDR2 YFSETQ, per germline. This CDR3 region has 15 residues. V shed 4 bases and J 1 base; nucleotides not matched to a gene: 5. CDR3 bases: TGCGCCAGCAGCCAACGGACAGGGGAGAACACTGAAGCTTTCTTT. It is translated as CASSQRTGENTEAFF.

This clonotype was seen only a few times. The CDR3 coding sequence is TGTGCCACCAGTGATCGAGGGATCGGAACGACTAACACCGGGGAGCTGTTTTTT. Protein: CATSDRGIGTTNTGELFF. The genes are TRBV24-1 and TRBJ2-2; D is perhaps TRBD2 (5 bases). The CDR3 runs 18 residues. Trimming took off 3 bases at V and 2 bases at J, with 18 bases between the two ends. Germline values: CDR1 KGHDR, CDR2 SFDVKD.

The chain uses TRBV5-6 and TRBJ1-3; D may be TRBD1 (5 bases). CDR1 and CDR2 from the germline V gene are SGHDT and YYEEEE. This CDR3 region has 16 residues. The germline V and J ends were trimmed by 4 bases and 2 bases, with 16 bases remaining between them. The CDR3 loop is CASSRVGVKAGNTIYF. In DNA, the CDR3 is TGTGCCAGCAGCAGAGTAGGGGTTAAGGCTGGAAACACCATATATTTT.

The CDR3 is CSATQGAGNQPQHF. The CDR3 DNA is TGCAGTGCCACACAGGGGGCGGGCAATCAGCCCCAGCATTTT. V usage is TRBV20-1 and J usage is TRBJ1-5, with 9 bases lining up with TRBD1. Germline V gene data show CDR1 as DFQATT and CDR2 as SNEGSKA (reference sequence). The V segment lost 6 bases and the J segment 2 bases; nucleotides outside the gene matches: 5. This CDR3 is built from 14 residues.

This chain joins TRBV7-3 and TRBJ1-1; 10 positions agree with TRBD1. The CDR3 sequence is 14 residues long. Germline loops: CDR1 SGHTA, CDR2 FQGTGA. After removal of 3 bases from V and 4 bases from J, the junction contained 2 bases not matched to a gene. In DNA, the CDR3 is TGTGCCAGCAGCTTGACAGGGGGCCTCACTGAAGCTTTCTTT. It is translated as CASSLTGGLTEAFF.

The chain employs TRBV12-5 and TRBJ2-3; 8 bases align to TRBD1. Germline V gene data show CDR1 as LGHNT and CDR2 as FRNRAP. The CDR3 covers 15 residues. V dropped 3 bases and J dropped 0; count of bases not matched to a gene: 2. The CDR3 is CASGFQGASTDTQYF. For the CDR3, the DNA is TGTGCTAGTGGTTTCCAGGGGGCTAGCACAGATACGCAGTATTTT.

The chain combines TRBV7-3 with TRBJ2-2, with D possibly matching TRBD2 (6 bases). Trimming cost V 5 bases and J 3 bases, with 16 bases left between them. In germline, CDR1 is SGHTA, CDR2 FQGTGA. There are 16 residues in the CDR3. Here the CDR3 reads CASSLYGTAHTGELFF. The DNA for the CDR3 is TGTGCCAGCAGCCTTTACGGGACTGCGCACACCGGGGAGCTGTTTTTT.

This clonotype has just a few counts. This chain joins TRBV7-9 and TRBJ2-5; 7 bases map to TRBD1. The V gene's germline CDR1 is SEHNR and CDR2 FQNEAQ (reference sequence). The V and J ends lost 5 bases and 5 bases, in that order; junction bases with no gene match: 11. CDR3 length equals 15 residues. Here the CDR3 DNA reads TGTGCCAGCAGCCCCCCCAGGGGGTTTGTGGAGACCCAGTACTTC. Translating gives CASSPPRGFVETQYF.

A few counts support this clonotype. V is TRBV6-1 and J is TRBJ2-2; D is possibly TRBD1 or TRBD2 (5 bases each). V was trimmed by 7 bases and J by 6 bases, leaving 12 bases between them. Per the germline V gene, CDR1 is MNHNS and CDR2 is SASEGT. The CDR3 covers 13 residues. CDR3 region: CASTGTASGELFF. For the CDR3, the DNA is TGTGCCAGCACCGGGACGGCCTCCGGGGAGCTGTTTTTT.

This clonotype was seen only a few times. The chain is built from TRBV2 and TRBJ1-5, with TRBD1 matching over 8 bases. Per the germline V gene, CDR1 is SNHLY and CDR2 is FYNNEI. The trim removed 7 bases at V and 4 bases at J, leaving 3 bases unmatched. CDR3 length: 13 amino acids. The CDR3: CASKTGANQPQHF. CDR3 DNA: TGTGCCAGCAAGACAGGGGCAAATCAGCCCCAGCATTTT.

The genes are TRBV20-1 and TRBJ2-1; TRBD2 aligns across 10 bases. J gave up 10 bases and V 2 bases, and 5 bases lay outside the gene matches. The CDR3 loop spans 13 amino acids. Germline values: CDR1 DFQATT, CDR2 SNEGSKA (reference sequence). In nucleotides, the CDR3 is TGCAGTGCTAGACTAGCGGGGGAGCCAGAGCAGTTCTTC. Translated: CSARLAGEPEQFF.

The CDR3 region has the DNA TGTGCCAGCAGCGTAGTTACGGGCAGCACTAGCACAGATACGCAGTATTTT. It translates to CASSVVTGSTSTDTQYF. This chain connects TRBV9 to TRBJ2-3; D call uncertain. V dropped 0 bases and J dropped 0 bases, with 14 bases sitting between them. The CDR3 length is 17 residues. The germline V gene has CDR1 SGDLS and CDR2 YYNGEE.

This CDR3 reads CSAGAGGGEQYF. The CDR3 DNA follows: TGCAGCGCTGGGGCAGGGGGCGGCGAGCAGTACTTC. J is TRBJ2-7 and V is TRBV29-1, with 8 bases matching TRBD1. This CDR3 comprises 12 residues. Losses at the gene ends were 7 bases for V and 6 bases for J; bases not matched to a gene: 8. The germline CDR1 and CDR2 sequences are SQVTM and ANQGSEA.

The chain is built from TRBV6-1 and TRBJ2-7; a weak D match, TRBD1 (6 bases). The CDR3 extends over 13 amino acids. V shed 8 bases and J shed 12 bases, with 23 bases lying between them. Germline loops: CDR1 MNHNS, CDR2 SASEGT. CDR3 sequence: CASYQFRGARLYF. As DNA, the CDR3 is TGTGCCAGCTATCAATTCAGGGGCGCACGTTTGTACTTC.